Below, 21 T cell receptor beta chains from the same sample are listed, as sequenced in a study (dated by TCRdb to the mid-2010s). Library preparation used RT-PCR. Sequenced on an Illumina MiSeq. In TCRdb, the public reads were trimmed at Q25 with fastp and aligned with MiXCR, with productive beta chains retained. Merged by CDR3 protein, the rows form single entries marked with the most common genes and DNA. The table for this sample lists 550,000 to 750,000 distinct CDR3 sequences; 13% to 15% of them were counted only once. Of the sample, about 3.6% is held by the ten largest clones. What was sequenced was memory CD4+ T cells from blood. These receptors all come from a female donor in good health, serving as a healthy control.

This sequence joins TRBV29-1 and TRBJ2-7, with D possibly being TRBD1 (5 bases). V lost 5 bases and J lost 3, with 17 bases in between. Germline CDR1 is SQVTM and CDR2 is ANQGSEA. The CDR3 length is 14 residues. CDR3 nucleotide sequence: TGCAGCGTTATTGGGTCAGGGAAGGTCTACGAGCAGTACTTC. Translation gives CSVIGSGKVYEQYF.

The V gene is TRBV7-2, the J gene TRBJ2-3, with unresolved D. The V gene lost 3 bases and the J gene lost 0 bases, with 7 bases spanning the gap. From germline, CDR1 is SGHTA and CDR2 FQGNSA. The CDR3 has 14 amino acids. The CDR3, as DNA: TGTGCCAGCAGCTTTCAAAAGAGCACAGATACGCAGTATTTT. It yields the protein CASSFQKSTDTQYF.

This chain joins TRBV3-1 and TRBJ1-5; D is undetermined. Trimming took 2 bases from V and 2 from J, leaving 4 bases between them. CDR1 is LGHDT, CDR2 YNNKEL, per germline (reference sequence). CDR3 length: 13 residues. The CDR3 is CASSQRGNQPQHF. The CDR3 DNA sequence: TGTGCCAGCAGCCAAAGGGGCAATCAGCCCCAGCATTTT. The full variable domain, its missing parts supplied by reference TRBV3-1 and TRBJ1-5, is DTAVSQTPKYLVTQMGNDKSIKCEQNLGHDTMYWYKQDSKKFLKIMFSYNNKELIINETVPNRFSPKSPDKAHLNLHINSLELGDSAVYFCASSQRGNQPQHFGDGTRLSIL.

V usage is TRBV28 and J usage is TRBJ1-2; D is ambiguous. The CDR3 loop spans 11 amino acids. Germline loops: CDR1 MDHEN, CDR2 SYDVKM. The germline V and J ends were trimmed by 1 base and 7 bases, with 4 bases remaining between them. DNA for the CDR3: TGTGCCAGCAGTTTATATTCTGGCTACACCTTC. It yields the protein CASSLYSGYTF.

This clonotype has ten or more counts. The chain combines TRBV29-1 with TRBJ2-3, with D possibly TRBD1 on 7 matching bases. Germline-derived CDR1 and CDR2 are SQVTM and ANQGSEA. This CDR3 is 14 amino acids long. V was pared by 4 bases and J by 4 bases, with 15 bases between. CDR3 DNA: TGCAGCGTTGCTGGCGTCAGGGGGGCAGATACGCAGTATTTT. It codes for CSVAGVRGADTQYF.

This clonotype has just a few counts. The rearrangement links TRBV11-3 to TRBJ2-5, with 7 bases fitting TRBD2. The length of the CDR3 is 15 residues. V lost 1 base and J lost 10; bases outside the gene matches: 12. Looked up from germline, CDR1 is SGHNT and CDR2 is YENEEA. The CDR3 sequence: CASSLAGGLSSVQYF. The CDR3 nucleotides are TGTGCCAGCAGCTTAGCGGGAGGCCTCAGTAGCGTCCAGTACTTC.

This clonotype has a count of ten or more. CDR3 amino acids: CASSVKSGRTYEQYF. CDR3 nucleotides: TGTGCCAGCAGTGTGAAAAGCGGGAGAACCTACGAGCAGTACTTC. The J gene is TRBJ2-7, the V gene TRBV6-5, with TRBD2 matching over 8 bases. After removal of 5 bases from V and 2 bases from J, the junction contained 8 bases not matched to a gene. Germline assignment: CDR1 MNHEY and CDR2 SVGAGI. The CDR3 runs 15 residues.

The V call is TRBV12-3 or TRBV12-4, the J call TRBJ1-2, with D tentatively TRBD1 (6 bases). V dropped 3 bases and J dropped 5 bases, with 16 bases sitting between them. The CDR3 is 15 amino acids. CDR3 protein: CASSFSVQGFYGYTF. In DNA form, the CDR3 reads TGTGCCAGCAGTTTTTCGGTCCAGGGGTTTTATGGCTACACCTTC.

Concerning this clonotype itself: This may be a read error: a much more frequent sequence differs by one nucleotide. In DNA, the CDR3 is TGCAGTGCTTGGGAGAAAGAGACCCAGTACTTC. This codes for CSAWEKETQYF. The chain couples TRBV20-1 to TRBJ2-5; D perhaps matches TRBD2 (5 bases). Germline V CDR1 and CDR2: DFQATT, SNEGSKA (reference sequence). CDR3 length equals 11 residues. V lost 5 bases and J 3 bases, leaving 7 bases between the germline ends.

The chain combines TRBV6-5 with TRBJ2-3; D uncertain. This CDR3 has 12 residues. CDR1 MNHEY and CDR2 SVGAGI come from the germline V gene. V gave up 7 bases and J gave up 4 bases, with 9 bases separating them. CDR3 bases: TGTGCCAGCATTGGCAGTTCAGATACGCAGTATTTT. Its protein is CASIGSSDTQYF.

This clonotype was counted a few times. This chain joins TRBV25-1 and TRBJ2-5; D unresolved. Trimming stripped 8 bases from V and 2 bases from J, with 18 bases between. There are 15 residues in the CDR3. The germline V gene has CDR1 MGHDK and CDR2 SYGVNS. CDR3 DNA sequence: TGTGCCAGCTCTCATTCAGGAAGGGAACAAGAGACCCAGTACTTC. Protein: CASSHSGREQETQYF.

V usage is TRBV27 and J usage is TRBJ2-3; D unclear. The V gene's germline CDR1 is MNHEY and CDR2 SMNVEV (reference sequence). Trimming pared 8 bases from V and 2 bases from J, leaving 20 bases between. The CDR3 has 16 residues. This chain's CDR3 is CASGHRLGSHTDTQYF. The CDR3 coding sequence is TGTGCCAGCGGCCACCGCTTAGGGTCCCACACAGATACGCAGTATTTT.

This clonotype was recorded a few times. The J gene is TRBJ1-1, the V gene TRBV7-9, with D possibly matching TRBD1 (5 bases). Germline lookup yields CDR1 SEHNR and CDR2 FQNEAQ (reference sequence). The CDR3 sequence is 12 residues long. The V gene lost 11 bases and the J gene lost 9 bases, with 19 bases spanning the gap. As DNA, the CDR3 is TGTGCCGGGGCTTCAGACGGAGTTAAAGCTTTCTTT. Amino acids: CAGASDGVKAFF. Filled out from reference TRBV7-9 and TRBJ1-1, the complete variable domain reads DTGVSQNPRHKITKRGQNVTFRCDPISEHNRLYWYRQTLGQGPEFLTYFQNEAQLEKSRLLSDRFSAERPKGSFSTLEIQRTEQGDSAMYLCAGASDGVKAFFGQGTRLTVV.

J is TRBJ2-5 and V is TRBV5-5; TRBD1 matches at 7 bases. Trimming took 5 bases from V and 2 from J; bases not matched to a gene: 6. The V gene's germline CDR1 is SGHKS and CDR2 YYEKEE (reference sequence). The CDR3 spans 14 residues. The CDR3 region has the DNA TGTGCCAGCAGGGTTCGGGGACAGCAAGAGACCCAGTACTTC. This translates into CASRVRGQQETQYF.

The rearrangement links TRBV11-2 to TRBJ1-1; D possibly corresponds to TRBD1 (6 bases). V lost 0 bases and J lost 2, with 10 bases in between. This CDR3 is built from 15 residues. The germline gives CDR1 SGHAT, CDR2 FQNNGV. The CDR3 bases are TGTGCCAGCAGCTTAGAAGGGACATCTAACACTGAAGCTTTCTTT. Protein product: CASSLEGTSNTEAFF. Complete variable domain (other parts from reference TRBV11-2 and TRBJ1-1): EAGVAQSPRYKIIEKRQSVAFWCNPISGHATLYWYQQILGQGPKLLIQFQNNGVVDDSQLPKDRFSAERLKGVDSTLKIQPAKLEDSAVYLCASSLEGTSNTEAFFGQGTRLTVV.

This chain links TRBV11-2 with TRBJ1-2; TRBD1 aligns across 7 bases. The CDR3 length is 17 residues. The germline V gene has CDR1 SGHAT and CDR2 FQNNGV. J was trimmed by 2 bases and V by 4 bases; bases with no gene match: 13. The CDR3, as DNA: TGTGCCAGCAGCTCCCGGGGGGCACCGGGACAGAACTATGGCTACACCTTC. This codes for CASSSRGAPGQNYGYTF.

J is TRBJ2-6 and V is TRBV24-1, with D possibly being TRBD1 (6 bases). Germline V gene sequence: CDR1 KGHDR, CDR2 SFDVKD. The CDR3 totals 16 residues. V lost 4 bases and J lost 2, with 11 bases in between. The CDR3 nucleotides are TGTGCCACCAGTGACCCCGGGACAACTGGGGCCAACGTCCTGACTTTC. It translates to CATSDPGTTGANVLTF.

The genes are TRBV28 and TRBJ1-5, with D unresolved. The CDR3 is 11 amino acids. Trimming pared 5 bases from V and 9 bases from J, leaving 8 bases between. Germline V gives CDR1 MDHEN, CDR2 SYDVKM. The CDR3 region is CASSRQRPQHF. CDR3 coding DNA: TGTGCCAGCAGTCGGCAACGGCCCCAGCATTTT.

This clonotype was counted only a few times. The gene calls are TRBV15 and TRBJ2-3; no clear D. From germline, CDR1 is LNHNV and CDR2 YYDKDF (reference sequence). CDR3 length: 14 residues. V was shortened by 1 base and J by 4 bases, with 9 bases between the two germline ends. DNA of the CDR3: TGTGCCACCAGCAGAGGGGCATTGCCAGATACGCAGTATTTT. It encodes CATSRGALPDTQYF.

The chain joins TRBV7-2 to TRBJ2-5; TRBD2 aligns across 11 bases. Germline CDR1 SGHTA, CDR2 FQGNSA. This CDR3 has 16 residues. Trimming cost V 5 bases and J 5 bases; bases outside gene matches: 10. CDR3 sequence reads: CASSARSSGGDETQYF. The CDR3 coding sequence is TGTGCCAGCAGCGCTAGAAGTAGCGGGGGGGACGAGACCCAGTACTTC.

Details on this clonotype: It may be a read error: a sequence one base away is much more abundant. CDR3 sequence reads: CASSPGLVFVNEQFF. CDR3 DNA sequence: TGTGCCAGCAGCCCCGGACTAGTTTTTGTCAATGAGCAGTTCTTC. The genes are TRBV7-2 and TRBJ2-1; the match to TRBD2 covers 7 bases. The V gene's germline CDR1 is SGHTA and CDR2 FQGNSA. The V segment lost 5 bases and the J segment 6 bases; nucleotides outside the gene matches: 10. This CDR3 comprises 15 residues.